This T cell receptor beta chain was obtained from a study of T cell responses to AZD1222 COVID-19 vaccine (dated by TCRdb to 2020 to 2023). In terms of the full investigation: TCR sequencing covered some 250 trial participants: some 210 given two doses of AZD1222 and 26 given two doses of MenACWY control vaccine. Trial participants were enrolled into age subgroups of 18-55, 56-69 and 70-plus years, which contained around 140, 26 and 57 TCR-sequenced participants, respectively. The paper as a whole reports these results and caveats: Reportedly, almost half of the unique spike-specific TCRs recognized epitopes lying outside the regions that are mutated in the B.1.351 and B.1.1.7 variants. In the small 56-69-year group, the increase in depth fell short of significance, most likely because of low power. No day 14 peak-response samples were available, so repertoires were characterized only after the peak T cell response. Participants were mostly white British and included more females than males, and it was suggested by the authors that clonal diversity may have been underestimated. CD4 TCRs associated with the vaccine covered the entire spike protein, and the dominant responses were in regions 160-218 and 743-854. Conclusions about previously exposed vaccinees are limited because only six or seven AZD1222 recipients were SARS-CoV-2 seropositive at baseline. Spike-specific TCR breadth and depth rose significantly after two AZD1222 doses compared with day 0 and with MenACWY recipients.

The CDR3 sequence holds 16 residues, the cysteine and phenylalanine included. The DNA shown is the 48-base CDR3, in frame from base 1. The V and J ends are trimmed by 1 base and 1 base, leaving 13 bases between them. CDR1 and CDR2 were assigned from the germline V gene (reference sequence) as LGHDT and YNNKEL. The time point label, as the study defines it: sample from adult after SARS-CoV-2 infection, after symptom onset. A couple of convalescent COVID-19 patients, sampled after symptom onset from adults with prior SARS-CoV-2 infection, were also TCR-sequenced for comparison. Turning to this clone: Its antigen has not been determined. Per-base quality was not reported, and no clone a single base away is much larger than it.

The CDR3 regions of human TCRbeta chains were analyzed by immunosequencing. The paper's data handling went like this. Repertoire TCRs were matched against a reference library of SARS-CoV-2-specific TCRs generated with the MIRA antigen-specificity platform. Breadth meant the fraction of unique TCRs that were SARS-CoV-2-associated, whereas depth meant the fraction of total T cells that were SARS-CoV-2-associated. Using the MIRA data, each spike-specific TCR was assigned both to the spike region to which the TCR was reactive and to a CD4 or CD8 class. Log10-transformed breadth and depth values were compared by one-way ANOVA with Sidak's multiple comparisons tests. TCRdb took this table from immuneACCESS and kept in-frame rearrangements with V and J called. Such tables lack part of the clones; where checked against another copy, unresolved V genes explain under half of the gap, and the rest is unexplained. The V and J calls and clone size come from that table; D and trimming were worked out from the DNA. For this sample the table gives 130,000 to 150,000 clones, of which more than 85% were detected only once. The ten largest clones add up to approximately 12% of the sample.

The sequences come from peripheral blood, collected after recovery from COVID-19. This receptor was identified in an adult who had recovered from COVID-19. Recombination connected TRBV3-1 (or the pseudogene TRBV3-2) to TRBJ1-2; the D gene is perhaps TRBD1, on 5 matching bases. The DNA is TGTGCCAGCAGCCAAGGGGTAAGGGGAAATAACTATGGCTACACCTTC. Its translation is CASSQGVRGNNYGYTF.